Shown below are 5 T cell receptor beta chains from a single sample sequenced in a study of T cell responses to AZD1222 COVID-19 vaccine. The method was immunoSEQ multiplex PCR; TCRdb's version includes in-frame clones alone and lacks a portion of them. Here the sample spans approximately 140,000 clones, approximately 93% being singletons. The sequencing here drew on peripheral blood, taken on day 0 of MenACWY control vaccination. These receptors came from an adult in good health.

The chain recombines TRBV5-8 with TRBJ2-5; the D gene is possibly TRBD1 (6 bases). The germline V gene has CDR1 SGHTS and CDR2 YDEGEE. This CDR3 has 16 residues. V was pared by 4 bases and J by 0 bases, with 16 bases between. The CDR3 DNA is TGTGCCAGCAGCGACGACGGGACAATGTACCAAGAGACCCAGTACTTC. As protein: CASSDDGTMYQETQYF.

The chain is built from TRBV20-1 and TRBJ2-1; 10 bases agree with TRBD2. J was trimmed by 6 bases and V by 3 bases; bases with no gene match: 8. The CDR3 runs to 15 residues. The germline gives CDR1 DFQATT, CDR2 SNEGSKA (reference sequence). CDR3 DNA: TGCAGTGCTAGTCCTCTAGCGGGAGAGTTCAATGAGCAGTTCTTC. Its protein product is CSASPLAGEFNEQFF.

The gene calls are TRBV10-3 and TRBJ1-1; TRBD1 agrees at 9 bases. V lost 7 bases, J lost 5 bases, and 8 bases stayed unmatched. The CDR3 extends over 14 amino acids. In germline, CDR1 is ENHRY, CDR2 SYGVKD. This CDR3 reads CAITTGGWGTEAFF. In DNA form, the CDR3 reads TGTGCCATCACCACAGGGGGCTGGGGGACTGAAGCTTTCTTT.

The chain employs TRBV19 and TRBJ1-1; D might be TRBD1 (5 bases). V shed 3 bases and J shed 0 bases, with 14 bases lying between them. CDR1 LNHDA and CDR2 SQIVND come from the germline V gene (reference sequence). This CDR3 is 16 amino acids long. DNA for the CDR3: TGTGCCAGTAGTATTCTGTCCGACAGCCTGAACACTGAAGCTTTCTTT. Protein product: CASSILSDSLNTEAFF. Variable domain in full (rest from reference TRBV19 and TRBJ1-1): DGGITQSPKYLFRKEGQNVTLSCEQNLNHDAMYWYRQDPGQGLRLIYYSQIVNDFQKGDIAEGYSVSREKKESFPLTVTSAQKNPTAFYLCASSILSDSLNTEAFFGQGTRLTVV.

Remarks on this clone: Other DNA sequences in this specimen translate into the identical CDR3. The V and J genes are TRBV9 and TRBJ2-2; D is undetermined. CDR3 length: 13 amino acids. The ends were cut back, 0 bases at V and 4 bases at J, with 4 bases in the middle. Per the germline V gene, CDR1 is SGDLS and CDR2 is YYNGEE. DNA for the CDR3: TGTGCCAGCAGCGTAGCAGGCACCGGGGAGCTGTTTTTT. This codes for CASSVAGTGELFF.